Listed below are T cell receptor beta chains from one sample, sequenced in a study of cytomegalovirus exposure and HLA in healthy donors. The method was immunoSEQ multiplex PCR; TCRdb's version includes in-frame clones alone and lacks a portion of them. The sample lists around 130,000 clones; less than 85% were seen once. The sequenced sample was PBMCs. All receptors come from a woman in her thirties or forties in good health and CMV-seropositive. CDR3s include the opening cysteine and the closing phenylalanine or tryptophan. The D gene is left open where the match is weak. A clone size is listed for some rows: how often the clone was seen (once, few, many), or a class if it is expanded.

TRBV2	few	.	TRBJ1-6	CASSARGTNSPLHF	TGTGCCAGCAGTGCCAGGGGTACCAATTCACCCCTCCACTTT
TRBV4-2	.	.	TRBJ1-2	CASSQPDRSYGYTF	TGTGCCAGCAGCCAACCCGACAGGAGCTATGGCTACACCTTC
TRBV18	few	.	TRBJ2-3	CASSPGASTDTQYF	TGTGCCAGCTCACCAGGGGCCAGCACAGATACGCAGTATTTT
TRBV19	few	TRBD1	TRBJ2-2	CASRGTGAAGELFF	TGTGCCAGTAGAGGGACAGGGGCAGCCGGGGAGCTGTTTTTT
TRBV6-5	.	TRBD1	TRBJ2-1	CASSYQTGGKGREQFF	TGTGCCAGCAGTTACCAGACAGGGGGAAAGGGGAGAGAGCAGTTCTTC
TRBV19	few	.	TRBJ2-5	CASSDKNRAAETQYF	TGTGCCAGTAGTGATAAAAACAGGGCCGCAGAGACCCAGTACTTC
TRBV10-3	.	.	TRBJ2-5	CAISERERETQYF	TGTGCCATCAGTGAGAGGGAGAGGGAGACCCAGTACTTC
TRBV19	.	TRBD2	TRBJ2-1	CASSHYGRESSYNEQFF	TGTGCCAGTAGTCACTACGGGAGGGAAAGCTCCTACAATGAGCAGTTCTTC
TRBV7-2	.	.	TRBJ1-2	CASSSSGVIYGYTF	TGTGCCAGCAGCTCATCCGGGGTGATCTATGGCTACACCTTC
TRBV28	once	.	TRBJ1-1	CASSLRTEAFF	TGTGCCAGCAGTTTGAGAACTGAAGCTTTCTTT
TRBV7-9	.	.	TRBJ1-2	CASSFSQWGYTF	TGTGCCAGCAGCTTTTCCCAGTGGGGCTACACCTTC
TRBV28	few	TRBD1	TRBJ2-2	CASSLTGLIGELFF	TGTGCCAGCAGTTTGACAGGGTTGATCGGGGAGCTGTTTTTT
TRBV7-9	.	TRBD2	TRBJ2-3	CASSLAGGPPDTQYF	TGTGCCAGCAGCCTAGCGGGAGGGCCGCCAGATACGCAGTATTTT
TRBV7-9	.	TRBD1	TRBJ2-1	CASSLLTGGGNEQFF	TGTGCCAGCAGCTTGCTGACAGGGGGTGGTAATGAGCAGTTCTTC
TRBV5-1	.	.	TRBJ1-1	CASSLDREKAEAFF	TGCGCCAGCAGCTTGGACCGGGAAAAGGCTGAAGCTTTCTTT
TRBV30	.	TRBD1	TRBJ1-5	CAWTLRGQGDQPQHF	TGTGCCTGGACCCTCAGGGGACAGGGCGATCAGCCCCAGCATTTT
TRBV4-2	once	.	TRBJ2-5	CASSQVGEGGETQYF	TGTGCCAGCAGCCAAGTGGGGGAGGGGGGAGAGACCCAGTACTTC
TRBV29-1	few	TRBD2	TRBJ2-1	CSAGRHPDSGGDEQFF	TGCAGCGCCGGGCGACACCCGGATAGCGGGGGAGATGAGCAGTTCTTC
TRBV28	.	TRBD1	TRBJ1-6	CASGDRVDSPLHF	TGTGCCAGTGGGGACAGGGTTGATTCACCCCTCCACTTT
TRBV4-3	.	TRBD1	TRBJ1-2	CASSPGRQGTNYGYTF	TGCGCCAGCAGCCCGGGGAGACAGGGGACGAACTATGGCTACACCTTC
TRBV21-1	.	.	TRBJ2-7	CASSKGASYEQYF	TGTGCCAGCAGCAAAGGCGCCTCCTACGAGCAGTACTTC
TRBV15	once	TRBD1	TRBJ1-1	CATSRDQGGNTEAFF	TGTGCCACCAGCAGAGATCAGGGGGGGAACACTGAAGCTTTCTTT
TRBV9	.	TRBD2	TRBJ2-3	CASSVGGRGSDTQYF	TGTGCCAGCAGCGTAGGCGGGAGAGGATCAGATACGCAGTATTTT
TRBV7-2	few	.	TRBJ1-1	CASSVQGQNTEAFF	TGTGCCAGCAGCGTACAGGGCCAGAACACTGAAGCTTTCTTT
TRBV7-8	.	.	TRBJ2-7	CASSLSYGGVSVEQYF	TGTGCCAGCAGCTTAAGTTACGGGGGAGTGAGCGTGGAGCAGTACTTC
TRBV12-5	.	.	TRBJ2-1	CASAPSTGEQFF	TGTGCTAGTGCCCCGTCGACAGGTGAGCAGTTCTTC
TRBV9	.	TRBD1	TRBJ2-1	CASSLRQGYNEQFF	TGTGCCAGCAGCCTTCGACAGGGCTACAATGAGCAGTTCTTC
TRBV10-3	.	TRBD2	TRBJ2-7	CATRAGTSYEQYF	TGTGCCACCCGAGCGGGAACCTCCTACGAGCAGTACTTC
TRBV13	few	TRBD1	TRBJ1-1	CASSSRQGTMNTEAFF	TGTGCCAGCAGCTCCAGACAGGGTACCATGAACACTGAAGCTTTCTTT
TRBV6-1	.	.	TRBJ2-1	CASSESPSSYNEQFF	TGTGCCAGCAGTGAGAGTCCGAGCTCCTACAATGAGCAGTTCTTC
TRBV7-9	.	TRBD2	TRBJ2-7	CASSPRLAGMGAYEQYF	TGTGCCAGCAGCCCTAGACTAGCGGGCATGGGGGCCTACGAGCAGTACTTC
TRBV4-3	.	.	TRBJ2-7	CASSQLTANYEQYF	TGCGCCAGCAGCCAATTGACAGCCAACTACGAGCAGTACTTC
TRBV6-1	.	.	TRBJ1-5	CASSEFSGYSNQPQHF	TGTGCCAGCAGTGAATTTTCAGGGTATAGCAATCAGCCCCAGCATTTT